This T cell receptor beta chain derives from a study of CD8 T cells in Susac syndrome. Study observations and caveats: As acknowledged by the study, its TCR sequencing and HLA analysis included a relatively small number of individuals.

As controls, healthy donors matched for age and sex were used. The CDR3 is 14 residues long. Random hexamers were used to reverse transcribe an amount of about 0.45 to 1 ug RNA. The amplification used immunoSEQ multiplex PCR on TCR beta CDR3; it spanned 54 Vbeta and 13 Jbeta. TCRdb called the immunoSEQ multiplex PCR reads again in MiXCR, with one record for every CDR3 protein. The sample shows 150,000 to 200,000 distinct CDR3 sequences, just under 95% of them seen only once. Comments on this clonotype: What it recognizes is unknown.

This chain joins TRBV21-1 and TRBJ1-2; the D segment call TRBD1 is taken from the table without a DNA check. TRBV21-1 is a pseudogene. Sample: CD4+ T cells from PBMCs. The receptor was isolated from a human donor in good health. This chain's CDR3 is CASRGDRGGSGYTF. CDR3 DNA sequence: TGTGCCAGCAGGGGGGACAGGGGAGGTAGTGGCTACACCTTC.